These T cell receptor beta chains were read from a single sample in a study of OX40 agonist ivuxolimab in advanced cancers. Method: immunoSEQ multiplex PCR; TCRdb's copy keeps in-frame clones and lacks some. This table holds around 44,000 clones, 89% found once. This material consisted of CD4+ or CD8+ T cells sorted from blood, taken in a trial of the OX40 agonist ivuxolimab. Receptors were obtained from an adult with an advanced solid tumor such as melanoma, head and neck, liver or kidney cancer. The CDR3 runs from the conserved cysteine through the conserved F or W. The D gene is left open where the match is weak. The size of a clone is reported for some rows only, either as once, few or many, or as a class for expanded clones.

V	J	size	D	CDR3	DNA
TRBV30	TRBJ1-4	NA	TRBD1	CAWSSHLGQGYEKLFF	TGTGCCTGGAGTTCGCACCTAGGACAGGGGTATGAAAAACTGTTTTTT
TRBV5-1	TRBJ2-1	NA	NA	CASSEPSANEQFF	TGCGCCAGCAGCGAACCCTCGGCCAATGAGCAGTTCTTC
TRBV15	TRBJ1-1	once	NA	CATSFSGLAEAFF	TGTGCCACCAGTTTTTCCGGCTTGGCTGAAGCTTTCTTT
TRBV5-1	TRBJ2-5	NA	NA	CASSLGPRGTQYF	TGCGCCAGCAGCTTAGGTCCGAGGGGGACCCAGTACTTC
TRBV19	TRBJ2-7	NA	TRBD2	CASSRLAGGSYEQYF	TGTGCCAGTTCTCGCTTAGCGGGGGGCTCCTACGAGCAGTACTTC
TRBV5-1	TRBJ2-3	NA	NA	CASSLIGARTDTQYF	TGCGCCAGCAGCCTGATTGGAGCCCGCACAGATACGCAGTATTTT
TRBV20-1	TRBJ1-2	NA	NA	CSANYYGYTF	TGCAGCGCGAACTACTATGGCTACACCTTC
TRBV7-2	TRBJ1-2	NA	NA	CASSSILYGYTF	TGTGCCAGCAGCTCAATCCTCTATGGCTACACCTTC
TRBV18	TRBJ2-2	NA	TRBD1	CASSPGQGVTGELFF	TGTGCCAGCTCACCCGGACAGGGGGTCACCGGGGAGCTGTTTTTT
TRBV21-1	TRBJ2-3	NA	NA	CASSKGGAPLTDTQYF	TGTGCCAGCAGCAAAGGGGGGGCCCCCTTGACAGATACGCAGTATTTT
TRBV9	TRBJ2-1	once	NA	CASSVGAGNNEQFF	TGTGCCAGCAGCGTAGGGGCGGGTAACAATGAGCAGTTCTTC
TRBV14	TRBJ1-1	NA	TRBD1	CASSPGGGGMNTEAFF	TGTGCCAGCAGCCCCGGCGGAGGGGGCATGAACACTGAAGCTTTCTTT
TRBV4-3	TRBJ2-1	NA	NA	CASSQRGSVNEQFF	TGCGCCAGCAGCCAAAGGGGTAGCGTCAATGAGCAGTTCTTC
TRBV7-9	TRBJ2-1	NA	TRBD1	CASSLAAGQGAYNEQFF	TGTGCCAGCAGCTTAGCGGCAGGCCAGGGGGCTTACAATGAGCAGTTCTTC
TRBV7-9	TRBJ2-1	NA	NA	CASSFPFNEQFF	TGTGCCAGCAGCTTCCCATTCAATGAGCAGTTCTTC
TRBV9	TRBJ2-7	NA	TRBD1	CASSIGGQGTYEQYF	TGTGCCAGCAGCATAGGTGGACAGGGGACCTACGAGCAGTACTTC
TRBV6-1	TRBJ1-1	NA	NA	CASTRQANTEAFF	TGTGCCAGCACCCGACAGGCGAACACTGAAGCTTTCTTT
TRBV18	TRBJ1-2	once	TRBD1	CASSPQSGQGASYGYTF	TGTGCCAGCTCACCGCAATCAGGACAGGGGGCAAGCTATGGCTACACCTTC
TRBV10-3	TRBJ1-4	NA	NA	CAINRDGGEKLFF	TGTGCCATCAACAGGGACGGAGGAGAAAAACTGTTTTTT
TRBV7-2	TRBJ2-7	few	NA	CASSLGDGPYEQYF	TGTGCCAGCAGCTTAGGGGACGGTCCCTACGAGCAGTACTTC
TRBV7-2	TRBJ2-1	NA	TRBD2	CASGRSGGSMYNEQFF	TGTGCCAGCGGTAGGAGCGGGGGGTCAATGTACAATGAGCAGTTCTTC
TRBV7-3	TRBJ1-6	NA	NA	CASSSRTGGNSPLHF	TGTGCCAGCAGCTCCCGAACCGGCGGGAATTCACCCCTCCACTTT
TRBV5-6	TRBJ1-2	NA	TRBD1	CASSFAGQVAYGYTF	TGTGCCAGCAGCTTCGCGGGACAGGTCGCCTATGGCTACACCTTC
TRBV5-1	TRBJ2-3	NA	TRBD2	CASSLERGGRTDTQYF	TGCGCCAGCAGCTTAGAGCGGGGGGGCCGCACAGATACGCAGTATTTT
TRBV2	TRBJ2-5	NA	TRBD2	CASRAGGPETQYF	TGTGCCAGCAGGGCGGGGGGGCCCGAGACCCAGTACTTC
TRBV19	TRBJ2-3	NA	NA	CASSVLATDTQYF	TGTGCCAGTAGCGTCCTAGCTACAGATACGCAGTATTTT
TRBV7-8	TRBJ1-3	NA	NA	CASSPRDFSGNTIYF	TGTGCCAGCAGCCCCCGGGACTTCTCTGGAAACACCATATATTTT
TRBV28	TRBJ2-3	once	NA	CASSPPGPSSTDTQYF	TGTGCCAGCAGTCCCCCGGGCCCATCTAGCACAGATACGCAGTATTTT
TRBV30	TRBJ1-1	NA	TRBD1	CAWVGQGAFRKLNTEAFF	TGTGCCTGGGTAGGACAGGGGGCTTTTAGGAAATTGAACACTGAAGCTTTCTTT
TRBV13	TRBJ2-5	NA	TRBD2	CASSLVGLAGDLETQYF	TGTGCCAGCAGCTTAGTTGGACTAGCGGGAGACCTAGAGACCCAGTACTTC
TRBV2	TRBJ1-2	once	TRBD1	CASSGLQGASGYTF	TGTGCCAGCAGTGGCCTACAGGGGGCCTCTGGCTACACCTTC
TRBV2	TRBJ2-5	NA	TRBD2	CASSQGLADGWETQYF	TGTGCCAGCAGCCAGGGACTAGCGGATGGTTGGGAGACCCAGTACTTC
TRBV6-6	TRBJ1-2	NA	TRBD1	CASSLGGSTGNYGYTF	TGTGCCAGCAGTTTAGGGGGCTCCACAGGAAACTATGGCTACACCTTC
TRBV12-5	TRBJ1-1	NA	NA	CASGLVLSRAFF	TGTGCTAGTGGTTTGGTACTATCAAGGGCTTTCTTT
TRBV5-1	TRBJ1-4	NA	NA	CASSPGRGAPNEKLFF	TGCGCCAGCAGCCCGGGTCGGGGGGCCCCTAATGAAAAACTGTTTTTT
TRBV7-2	TRBJ2-1	NA	TRBD1	CASSIRTGGNEQFF	TGTGCCAGCAGCATACGGACAGGGGGCAATGAGCAGTTCTTC